The source of this T cell receptor (beta chain) is a study of T-cell memory formation after mild COVID-19. Germline loops: CDR1 SGHVS, CDR2 FQNEAQ. V lost 5 bases, J lost 7 bases, and 14 bases lay in between. The CDR3 runs to 13 residues. TCRdb reanalysed the 5' RACE reads using MiXCR and keeps one entry per CDR3 protein. The sample records over 95,000 distinct CDR3 sequences, about a fifth being singletons. Whole-study results and caveats: Mainly in CM and EM were contracting CD4+ clones; CD8+ were in EMRA.

This clonotype was seen a few times. Its antigen is unknown. This clonotype originated in a man younger than 35 who had mild COVID-19 (a few samples of this study predate the infection). Cell type and time point are not known. The source material was PBMCs or a T cell subset sorted from them (not recorded which). V is TRBV7-8 and J is TRBJ1-2, with D maybe TRBD1 (6 bases). The CDR3 protein is CASSPIGTPGYTF. The CDR3 region has the DNA TGTGCCAGCAGCCCCATAGGGACACCTGGCTACACCTTC.